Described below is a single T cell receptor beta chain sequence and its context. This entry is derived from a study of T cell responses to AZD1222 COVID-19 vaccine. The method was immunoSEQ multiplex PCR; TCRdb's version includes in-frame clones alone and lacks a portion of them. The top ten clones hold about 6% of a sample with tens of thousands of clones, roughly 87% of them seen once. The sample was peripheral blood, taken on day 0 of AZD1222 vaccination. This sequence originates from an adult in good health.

CDR3 loop: CASSPTLPGAKNIQYF. The CDR3 DNA reads as TGTGCCAGCAGCCCAACACTCCCCGGGGCCAAAAACATTCAGTACTTC. The rearrangement joins TRBV5-4 to TRBJ2-4; no clear D. Trimming pared 4 bases from V and 1 base from J, leaving 15 bases between. This CDR3 has 16 amino acids. Germline CDR1 and CDR2: SGHNT and YYREEE (reference sequence).